This T cell receptor beta chain is from a study of shared clonotypes between healthy human individuals. Overall study findings and caveats: Lower generation probabilities were found for non-shared clonotypes than for those shared by all four donors. The genetic and exposure-history diversity represented was limited by few donors. Of the naive CD4 clonotypes, around 4.8% were shared across a handful of donors.

For every subset, genomic DNA was evenly distributed across several immunoSEQ plates. TCRdb keeps only in-frame clones here, not all; method: immunoSEQ multiplex PCR. The data show about 590,000 clones, roughly 95% seen once. The naive CD8 population came from CD45RO-negative cells selected for CCR7, without terminally differentiated effector memory CD45RA+ cells. With respect to this clone: Its antigen is undetermined.

This TCR came from a woman aged 25-40 years in good health. The sequenced material came from naive CD8+ T cells sorted from blood.

The CDR3 here is CASSLVPTKSNYGYTF. The CDR3 DNA reads as TGCGCCAGCAGCCTCGTACCGACAAAATCTAACTATGGCTACACCTTC. The rearrangement uses TRBV5-1 and TRBJ1-2; no reliable D call. CDR1 and CDR2 from the germline V gene are SGHRS and YFSETQ. V lost 4 bases and J 0 bases, leaving 16 bases between the germline ends. The length of the CDR3 is 16 residues.